This TCR beta chain was found in a study of response to subunit inactivated influenza vaccine. The germline V gene encodes CDR1 SQVTM and CDR2 ANQGSEA. V dropped 3 bases and J dropped 8 bases, with 14 bases sitting between them. The CDR3 has 13 residues. MiXCR, run by TCRdb on the RT-PCR reads, gives a single entry per CDR3 protein. This sample has 800,000 to 1,000,000 distinct CDR3 sequences, with over 20% found just once. V is TRBV29-1 and J is TRBJ2-1, with a tentative D call TRBD1 (5 bases). The sequencing here drew on PBMCs from blood, taken about 5 days after vaccination. This sequence was found in a man over 45 who received an inactivated influenza vaccine. The DNA for the CDR3 is TGCAGCGTTGAGGGCAGGGCAGGCGATGAGCAGTTCTTC. This codes for CSVEGRAGDEQFF.